These 3 T cell receptor beta chains were sequenced from one sample in a study of OX40 agonist ivuxolimab in advanced cancers. The assay was immunoSEQ multiplex PCR, and TCRdb's table has in-frame clones only and misses some. The repertoire holds approximately 80,000 clones, with roughly 84% as singletons. Sequencing was performed on CD4+ or CD8+ T cells sorted from blood, taken in a trial of the OX40 agonist ivuxolimab. The receptors shown here come from an adult with an advanced solid tumor such as melanoma, head and neck, liver or kidney cancer.

The rearrangement links TRBV4-1 to TRBJ2-1, with TRBD2 identical over 12 bases. Trimming cost V 3 bases and J 6 bases; bases outside gene matches: 21. There are 21 residues in the CDR3. The germline CDR1 and CDR2 sequences are MGHRA and YSYEKL. CDR3 in DNA: TGCGCCAGCAGCCAGGGCCTCACCGGACTAGCGGGGAGGTCTGGGGGCAATGAGCAGTTCTTC. Translation gives CASSQGLTGLAGRSGGNEQFF.

V gene TRBV10-2 combines with J gene TRBJ2-4, with D perhaps TRBD1 or TRBD2 (6 bases each). The CDR3 is 15 amino acids. CDR1 is WSHSY, CDR2 SAAADI, per germline. Trimming pared 3 bases from V and 3 bases from J, leaving 12 bases between. For the CDR3, the DNA is TGCGCCAGCAGTGATCGGGGGCAGGTCAAAAACATTCAGTACTTC. Its protein is CASSDRGQVKNIQYF.

This clone was seen a few times. The rearrangement joins TRBV15 to TRBJ2-7; TRBD2 agrees at 7 bases. The CDR3 sequence is 16 residues long. J gave up 5 bases and V 3 bases, and 13 bases lay outside the gene matches. Germline CDR1 and CDR2: LNHNV and YYDKDF (reference sequence). The CDR3 sequence: CATSREGLPPLDEQYF. In DNA, the CDR3 is TGTGCCACCAGCAGGGAGGGACTACCCCCCTTGGACGAGCAGTACTTC.